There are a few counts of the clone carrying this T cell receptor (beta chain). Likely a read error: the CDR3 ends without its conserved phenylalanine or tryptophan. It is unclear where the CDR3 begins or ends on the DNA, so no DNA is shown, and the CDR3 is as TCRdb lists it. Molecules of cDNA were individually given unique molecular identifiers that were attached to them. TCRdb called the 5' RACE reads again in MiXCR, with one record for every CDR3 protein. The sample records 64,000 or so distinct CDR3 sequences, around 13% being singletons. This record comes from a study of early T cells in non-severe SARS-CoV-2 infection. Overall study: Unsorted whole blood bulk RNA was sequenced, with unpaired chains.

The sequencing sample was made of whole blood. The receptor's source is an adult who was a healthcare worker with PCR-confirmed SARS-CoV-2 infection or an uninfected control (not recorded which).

CDR3 sequence: CASSGPPGRR. V and J are TRBV25-1 and TRBJ2-7; the table gives TRBD1 as D, unverified against the DNA. Including both end residues, the CDR3 is 10 amino acids long. Germline V gives CDR1 MGHDK, CDR2 SYGVNS.